These 2 T cell receptor beta chains originate from one sample sequenced in a study of blood T cell repertoires in COVID-19. Sequencing used immunoSEQ multiplex PCR; TCRdb keeps in-frame clones, though not all of them. The sample shows around 92,000 clones, about 83% of them seen only once. The sample comprised peripheral blood. The source of these receptors is an elderly woman with acute or convalescent COVID-19.

Comment on this clone: Other nucleotide sequences from this sample produce the same CDR3. This rearrangement joins TRBV7-6 to TRBJ2-2; 14 bases align to TRBD2. The CDR3 is made up of 16 amino acids. V trimming: 1 base; J trimming: 5 bases; junction bases outside the gene matches: 0. CDR1 SGHVS and CDR2 FNYEAQ come from the germline V gene. The CDR3: CASSLGLAGGTGELFF. In nucleotides, the CDR3 is TGTGCCAGCAGCTTAGGACTAGCGGGAGGGACCGGGGAGCTGTTTTTT.

This clone was counted a few times. This chain joins TRBV18 and TRBJ2-1; 7 nucleotides agree with TRBD1. Germline CDR1 reads KGHSH; CDR2 reads LQKENI. CDR3 length: 16 amino acids. Trimming removed 0 bases from V and 5 bases from J; junction bases left unmatched: 7. In DNA form, the CDR3 reads TGTGCCAGCTCACCACCCGGAACAGGGGTTGACAATGAGCAGTTCTTC. This codes for CASSPPGTGVDNEQFF.